This is a list of T cell receptor beta chains from one sample in a study of blood T cell repertoires in COVID-19. Method: immunoSEQ multiplex PCR; TCRdb's copy keeps in-frame clones and lacks some. The data contain tens of thousands of clones, approximately 80% of them singletons. What was sequenced was peripheral blood. Receptors originate from an older woman with acute or convalescent COVID-19. Both conserved end residues are part of each CDR3.

V | CDR3
TRBV2 | CASSERGLASYNEQFF
TRBV5-6 | CASSYRDRRLVPSGNTIYF
TRBV18 | CASSPVLAGDEQFF
TRBV29-1 | CTPTPNTGELFF
TRBV5-4 | CASRRGQGVSGQYF
TRBV7-2 | CASSIYRGGNTEAFF
TRBV2 | CASSTGGGAPEAFF
TRBV27 | CASSLTQGLSNYGYTF
TRBV5-1 | CASSLDSGRNSPLHF
TRBV5-1 | CASKSGTGKANEKLFF
TRBV9 | CASNRDSQSRELFF
TRBV6-1 | CASSEAPPGLAGPSALFF
TRBV6-1 | CASSDNRGPYEQYF
TRBV6-2/TRBV6-3 | CASSPPGDYEQYF
TRBV5-4 | CASSLRTGTNSPLHF
TRBV4-1 | CASSHPRGGEQFF
TRBV5-1 | CASSRDRVATNEKLFF
TRBV19 | CASSFTGQSLIFNTEAFF
TRBV3-1/TRBV3-2 | CASSHSQRGRTEAFF
TRBV6-1 | CASIETGQRNQPQHF
TRBV19 | CASSIGQGTYGYTF
TRBV6-5 | CASSSLSTGPNGYTF
TRBV18 | CASSPPNSRGQVQPQHF